A selection of T cell receptor beta chains follows, all from one sample in a study of spatial heterogeneity in lung cancer. One entry per CDR3 protein results from TCRdb running MiXCR on the 5' RACE reads. The sample carries about 92,000 distinct CDR3 sequences, 9.5% to 15% recorded once. The sequencing used PBMCs, collected at surgery. The receptors stem from a male donor with early-stage non-small cell lung cancer. Both conserved end residues are part of each CDR3. The D gene is left open where the match is weak. For some rows the clone size is stated as once, few or many, or as a class when expanded; others skip it.

-,TRBV7-9,-,TRBJ1-4,CASSLTGHGEKLFF,TGTGCCAGCAGCTTAACGGGACATGGTGAAAAACTGTTTTTT
-,TRBV27,-,TRBJ2-3,CASSLSGLNTDTQYF,TGTGCCAGCAGTTTATCCGGACTAAACACAGATACGCAGTATTTT
-,TRBV9,-,TRBJ2-1,CASTFSSVSSYNEQFF,TGTGCCAGCACTTTTTCTAGCGTGAGCTCCTACAATGAGCAGTTCTTC
-,TRBV28,many,TRBJ2-1,CASSQRYEQFF,TGTGCCAGCAGTCAACGATATGAGCAGTTCTTC
TRBD2,TRBV5-1,-,TRBJ2-5,CASSLAGTSGRYQETQYF,TGCGCCAGCAGCTTGGCCGGGACTAGCGGGCGGTACCAAGAGACCCAGTACTTC
-,TRBV28,few,TRBJ2-1,CASSLWTKPYNEQFF,TGTGCCAGCAGTTTATGGACAAAACCCTACAATGAGCAGTTCTTC
-,TRBV20-1,few,TRBJ1-2,CSARVWHPRDDYGYTF,TGCAGTGCTAGAGTATGGCACCCCAGGGACGACTATGGCTACACCTTC
TRBD1,TRBV29-1,-,TRBJ1-4,CSVEGQGDEKLFF,TGCAGCGTTGAGGGACAGGGGGATGAAAAACTGTTTTTT
-,TRBV4-1,many,TRBJ2-5,CASSLRPPGPGGEKETQYF,TGCGCCAGCAGCCTCAGACCTCCAGGGCCTGGCGGGGAAAAAGAGACCCAGTACTTC
TRBD1,TRBV4-2,-,TRBJ1-1,CASSQLQGQANTEAFF,TGTGCCAGCAGCCAACTACAGGGGCAGGCCAACACTGAAGCTTTCTTT
-,TRBV3-1,-,TRBJ2-7,CASSQVDEQYF,TGTGCCAGCAGCCAGGTGGACGAGCAGTACTTC
TRBD2,TRBV7-9,few,TRBJ2-7,CASSLLRTSGGPTRPGTYEQYF,TGTGCCAGCAGCCTACTCAGGACTAGCGGGGGGCCCACCCGCCCAGGTACCTACGAGCAGTACTTC
-,TRBV6-5,few,TRBJ1-5,CASTVGRGGQPQHF,TGTGCCAGCACCGTGGGCAGGGGCGGGCAGCCCCAGCATTTT
-,TRBV20-1,-,TRBJ1-1,CSARAPLDEAFF,TGCAGTGCTAGAGCCCCCTTGGATGAAGCTTTCTTT
TRBD2,TRBV13,-,TRBJ2-3,CASSSANGTSGFTDTQYF,TGTGCCAGCAGCTCAGCAAATGGGACTAGCGGATTCACAGATACGCAGTATTTT
TRBD1,TRBV2,few,TRBJ2-7,CASSELQGTYEQYF,TGTGCCAGCAGTGAATTACAGGGGACCTACGAGCAGTACTTC
TRBD1,TRBV5-1,few,TRBJ2-2,CASSLAGTGNTGELFF,TGCGCCAGCAGCTTAGCCGGGACAGGGAACACCGGGGAGCTGTTTTTT
-,TRBV7-6,many,TRBJ2-1,CASSRASERDEQFF,TGTGCCAGTAGCCGGGCTAGCGAACGCGATGAGCAGTTCTTC
TRBD2,TRBV27,many,TRBJ2-7,CASSLEAGVYEQYF,TGTGCCAGCAGTTTAGAGGCGGGGGTTTACGAGCAGTACTTC
-,TRBV5-1,many,TRBJ2-3,CASSLERGTDTQYF,TGCGCCAGCAGCTTGGAGCGGGGCACAGATACGCAGTATTTT
-,TRBV29-1,many,TRBJ2-5,CSVVESGKSATQYF,TGCAGCGTTGTCGAGTCAGGGAAAAGCGCGACCCAGTACTTC
TRBD2,TRBV12-3/TRBV12-4,many,TRBJ2-7,CASRPTSGRYEQYF,TGTGCCAGCAGGCCTACTAGCGGGAGGTACGAGCAGTACTTC
TRBD1,TRBV18,-,TRBJ2-3,CASSPPDRGVTDTQYF,TGTGCCAGCTCACCACCGGACAGGGGTGTCACAGATACGCAGTATTTT
-,TRBV10-3,-,TRBJ1-5,CAISESDNQPQHF,TGTGCCATCAGTGAGTCGGACAATCAGCCCCAGCATTTT
-,TRBV24-1,few,TRBJ1-5,CATSSPNQPQHF,TGTGCCACCAGCTCCCCGAACCAGCCCCAGCATTTT
-,TRBV7-3,few,TRBJ2-2,CASSRDSANTGELFF,TGTGCCAGCAGCCGAGACAGTGCGAACACCGGGGAGCTGTTTTTT
-,TRBV12-3/TRBV12-4,few,TRBJ1-2,CASSLVADYGYTF,TGTGCCAGCAGTTTAGTGGCGGACTATGGCTACACCTTC
-,TRBV3-1,few,TRBJ2-3,CASSQDVQGARNTQYF,TGTGCCAGCAGCCAAGATGTACAGGGAGCGCGGAATACGCAGTATTTT
-,TRBV6-1,-,TRBJ1-6,CASSEGPGQGVHF,TGTGCCAGCAGTGAAGGGCCTGGTCAGGGAGTCCACTTT
-,TRBV7-9,-,TRBJ2-3,CASSIYGTSTDTQYF,TGTGCCAGCAGCATATACGGGACCAGCACAGATACGCAGTATTTT
-,TRBV25-1,few,TRBJ1-3,CASTDTANSGNTIYF,TGTGCCAGCACCGACACGGCCAACTCTGGAAACACCATATATTTT
-,TRBV6-6,few,TRBJ2-1,CASRPLGVSPSYNEQFF,TGTGCCAGCAGACCTCTCGGGGTCTCCCCCTCCTACAATGAGCAGTTCTTC
-,TRBV19,few,TRBJ2-4,CASNRRDSKNIQYF,TGTGCCAGTAACCGCCGGGATTCCAAAAACATTCAGTACTTC
-,TRBV7-8,many,TRBJ2-1,CASSLAGIVFF,TGTGCCAGCAGCTTAGCCGGGATCGTCTTCTTC
TRBD2,TRBV28,few,TRBJ2-1,CASSPSSGGGPHNEQFF,TGTGCCAGCAGTCCTTCTAGCGGGGGGGGCCCCCACAATGAGCAGTTCTTC
TRBD2,TRBV11-2,-,TRBJ2-1,CASSLDRGSGRLRRDEQFF,TGTGCCAGCAGCTTAGATCGGGGTAGCGGGAGATTGAGGAGAGATGAGCAGTTCTTC
TRBD2,TRBV12-3/TRBV12-4,few,TRBJ2-5,CASSRGSGVGETQYF,TGTGCCAGCAGCCGCGGGAGTGGTGTAGGGGAGACCCAGTACTTC
-,TRBV28,once,TRBJ2-3,CASTQGGADTQYF,TGTGCCAGCACCCAAGGGGGGGCAGATACGCAGTATTTT
TRBD2,TRBV24-1,-,TRBJ2-1,CATSAPGGVNEQFF,TGTGCCACCAGTGCCCCTGGGGGGGTTAATGAGCAGTTCTTC
TRBD2,TRBV28,few,TRBJ2-1,CASSSASGSSYNEQFF,TGTGCCAGCAGTTCCGCTAGCGGGAGCTCCTACAATGAGCAGTTCTTC
-,TRBV20-1,few,TRBJ1-5,CSASFGGDQPQHF,TGCAGTGCTAGCTTCGGGGGGGATCAGCCCCAGCATTTT
-,TRBV6-2/TRBV6-3,many,TRBJ2-1,CASSYTAPNEQFF,TGTGCCAGCAGTTACACGGCTCCCAATGAGCAGTTCTTC
-,TRBV7-3,-,TRBJ2-2,CASRFSTGELFF,TGTGCCAGCAGGTTTTCTACCGGGGAGCTGTTTTTT
-,TRBV29-1,many,TRBJ2-1,CSVEFWGSDEQFF,TGCAGCGTTGAATTCTGGGGGTCGGATGAGCAGTTCTTC
-,TRBV5-5,many,TRBJ2-1,CASSLALYNEQFF,TGTGCCAGCAGCTTGGCCCTGTACAATGAGCAGTTCTTC